This T cell receptor (beta chain) was profiled in a study of OX40 agonist ivuxolimab in advanced cancers. Whole-study context: Partial responses occurred in Three dose-escalation patients, one with hepatocellular carcinoma and two with cutaneous melanoma.

Produced via immunoSEQ multiplex PCR; TCRdb's table is partial and in-frame only. The profile shows under 1,500 clones, roughly three quarters of them singletons. Germline assignment: CDR1 MNHGY and CDR2 SAAAGT. The CDR3 is 14 residues long. Between the trimmed V and J ends, which lost 6 bases and 7 bases, there was a span of 17 bases. The rearrangement links TRBV6-8 to TRBJ2-3, with D tentatively TRBD2 (7 bases). Specimen collection occurred in a trial of the OX40 agonist ivuxolimab. The TCR originated in an adult with an advanced solid tumor such as melanoma, head and neck, liver or kidney cancer. The CDR3 here is CASRVGGATNTQYF. Written as DNA, the CDR3 is TGTGCCAGCAGGGTGGGGGGGGCTACGAATACGCAGTATTTT.